This T cell receptor (beta chain) is from a study of shared clonotypes between healthy human individuals (dated by TCRdb to the early 2020s). Background for the entire study: The cohort included three men and a couple of women between 18 and 49 years of age. Per donor, three plates each were used for CD4 naive and CD4 memory, two for CD8 naive, and one for CD8 memory. To estimate repertoire size and how much clonotype sharing occurs between individuals, the study deeply sequenced the blood TCR repertoires of five healthy adults. To increase sequencing depth and limit assay-specific biases, different laboratories used diverse techniques to prepare libraries and sequence TCR repertoires. Leukapheresis yielded between about 0.85 and 9 billion PBMCs per donor.

Donors were healthy HIV-negative adults with no recently reported acute infections or vaccinations. Every donor was a Caucasian adult residing in Nashville, Tennessee, USA. CD4+ T cells were enriched through magnetic negative selection, after which naive cells were positively selected on CD45RA and the remaining negative fraction served as the memory subset. Blood was collected by leukapheresis, and PBMCs were isolated by Ficoll-Histopaque density gradient centrifugation and then cryopreserved in liquid nitrogen vapor phase. Analytical flow cytometry was used to check the purity and quantity of every magnetically sorted T cell population. Genomic DNA was isolated from each sorted fraction and quantified by UV absorbance on a Nanodrop 2000c. The germline V gene (reference sequence) yields MNHNY for CDR1 and SVGAGI for CDR2. The CDR3 covers 12 residues, taking in both the cysteine and the phenylalanine. Kept here is only the CDR3 DNA, which spans 36 bases and is read in frame from base 1. V loses 6 bases at its end and J loses 11 bases; junction bases beyond the gene matches: 10.

On the study overall, not on this receptor specifically: Naive subsets generally had larger estimated clonotype richness than memory subsets did. Because the study included only a small number of donors, the genetic and exposure-history diversity represented was limited. Sampling was restricted to blood, and TCR repertoires in tissue are likely to differ from TCR repertoires in blood. Pairwise subsampling indicated that sequencing depth was expected to affect the degree of clonotype sharing among donors. Compared with non-shared clonotypes, the clonotypes found in all four sorted-subset donors had higher generation probabilities. Roughly 5.2% of naive CD4, 3.5% of naive CD8, 2.3% of memory CD4, and roughly 0.4% of memory CD8 clonotypes were shared across a few donors. Incomplete sequencing was indicated by rarefaction of sorted-subset datasets, despite the large sequencing depth.

Points on this clone: What antigen it recognizes has not been identified. Within one base of it there is no much larger clone, and no base qualities were kept.

Using the deep immunoSEQ assay, TCR CDR3 regions were amplified from genomic DNA by multiplex PCR. Extracted genomic DNA from each cell subset was distributed evenly across all wells of several immunoSEQ 96-well plates, and each plate was treated as a replicate. Each replicate PCR for sorted subsets received around 210 ng genomic DNA, equal to about 30,000 T cell genomes. Purified libraries were quantified with a Qubit 3.0 fluorometer, sized on a Bioanalyzer 2100, and re-quantified with the KAPA Library Quantification kit. Every immunoSEQ 96-well plate was sequenced on a separate single-read 150-cycle Illumina NextSeq 550 flow cell. The source study handled its data this way. Because the immunoSEQ output held only junctional sequences and lacked quality scores, the filtering could not match the filtering applied to full-length reads. Sequences were annotated with PyIR, a Python wrapper for IgBLAST v1.9, using IMGT germline references to assign V/J genes and CDR3. Reads with weak V/J assignments (E-value above 1e-6), missing CDR3, stop codons, out-of-frame junctions, or ambiguous translated residues were removed. V3J clonotypes were defined by identical inferred V gene, J gene, and CDR3 amino acid sequence. To compute the percentage overlap between repertoires, the number of shared unique clonotypes was divided by the size of the smaller repertoire. RTK rarefaction, the Chao1 estimator, and Recon v2.1 estimates of unobserved clonotypes were used to assess repertoire richness. For all TCRbeta clonotypes obtained by the gDNA method from several donors, generation probabilities were computed with OLGA. Drawn from immuneACCESS, this table holds only the in-frame rearrangements with V and J called that TCRdb kept. Clones are partly lost; checked studies trace under half to an unresolved V gene and leave the rest unexplained. V and J calls and clone size are given by that table; D and trimming were obtained from the DNA. The sample table shows over a million clones, and more than 75% are seen once. Of the sample, roughly 0.57% falls within the top ten clones.

Sequencing was done on a sample of memory CD4+ T cells from PBMCs. The label giving this sample's cell subset or site can be read as: CD45RA-negative fraction. This receptor was obtained from a man in his late teens or twenties in good health. Some clones in this sample may be carry-over from other donors' samples. This chain joins TRBV6-6 to TRBJ2-7; TRBD1 fits 7 bases in the junction. The sequenced DNA is TGTGCCAGCAGGCTCCGGGGACAGCAGGAGTACTTC. This yields the protein CASRLRGQQEYF.